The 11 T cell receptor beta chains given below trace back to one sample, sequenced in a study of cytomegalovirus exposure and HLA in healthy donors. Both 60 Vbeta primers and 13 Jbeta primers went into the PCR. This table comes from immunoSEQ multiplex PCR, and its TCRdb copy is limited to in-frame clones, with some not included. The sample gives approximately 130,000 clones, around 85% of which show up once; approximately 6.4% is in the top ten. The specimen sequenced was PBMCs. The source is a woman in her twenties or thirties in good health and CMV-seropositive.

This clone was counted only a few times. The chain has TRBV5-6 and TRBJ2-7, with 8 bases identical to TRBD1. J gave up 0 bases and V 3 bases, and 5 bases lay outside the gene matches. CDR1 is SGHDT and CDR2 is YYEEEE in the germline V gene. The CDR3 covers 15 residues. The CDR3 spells CASSSTGAFSYEQYF. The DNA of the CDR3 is TGTGCCAGCAGCTCGACAGGGGCCTTCTCCTACGAGCAGTACTTC.

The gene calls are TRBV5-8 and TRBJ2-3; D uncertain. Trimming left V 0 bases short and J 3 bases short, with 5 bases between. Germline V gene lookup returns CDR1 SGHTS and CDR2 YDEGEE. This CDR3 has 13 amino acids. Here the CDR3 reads CASSLVATDTQYF. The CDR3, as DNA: TGTGCCAGCAGCTTGGTGGCTACAGATACGCAGTATTTT.

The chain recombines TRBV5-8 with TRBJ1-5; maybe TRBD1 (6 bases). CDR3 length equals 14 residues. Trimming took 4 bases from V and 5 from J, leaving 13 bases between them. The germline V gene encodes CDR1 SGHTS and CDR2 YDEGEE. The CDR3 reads CASSATGPHQPQHF. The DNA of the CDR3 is TGTGCCAGCAGCGCCACAGGGCCCCATCAGCCCCAGCATTTT.

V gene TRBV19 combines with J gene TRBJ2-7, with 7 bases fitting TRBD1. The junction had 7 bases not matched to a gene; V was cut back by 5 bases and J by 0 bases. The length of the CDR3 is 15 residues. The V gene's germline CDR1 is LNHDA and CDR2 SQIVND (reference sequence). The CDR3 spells CASSWDSASSYEQYF. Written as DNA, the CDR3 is TGTGCCAGTAGTTGGGACAGTGCCTCCTCCTACGAGCAGTACTTC. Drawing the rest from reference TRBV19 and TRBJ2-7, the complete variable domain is DGGITQSPKYLFRKEGQNVTLSCEQNLNHDAMYWYRQDPGQGLRLIYYSQIVNDFQKGDIAEGYSVSREKKESFPLTVTSAQKNPTAFYLCASSWDSASSYEQYFGPGTRLTVT.

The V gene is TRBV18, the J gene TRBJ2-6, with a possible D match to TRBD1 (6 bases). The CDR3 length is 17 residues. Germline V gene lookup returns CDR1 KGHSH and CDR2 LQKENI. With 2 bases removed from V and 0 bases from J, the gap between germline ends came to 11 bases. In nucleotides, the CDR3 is TGTGCCAGCTCACCAGGGACACAATACTCTGGGGCCAACGTCCTGACTTTC. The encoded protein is CASSPGTQYSGANVLTF.

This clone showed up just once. The DNA of the CDR3 is TGTGCCAGCAGCCCTAATCAGGGGGCGCAGGGTTTATACGGCTACACCTTC. This gives the protein CASSPNQGAQGLYGYTF. This chain joins TRBV7-9 and TRBJ1-2, with 8 positions matching TRBD1. The CDR3 sequence is 17 residues long. V lost 5 bases and J lost 8; bases outside the gene matches: 19. Germline V CDR1 and CDR2: SEHNR, FQNEAQ (reference sequence).

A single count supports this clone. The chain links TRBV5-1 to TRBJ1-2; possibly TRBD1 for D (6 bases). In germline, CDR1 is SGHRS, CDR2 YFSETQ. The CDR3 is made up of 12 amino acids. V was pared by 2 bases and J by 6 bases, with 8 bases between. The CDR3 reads CASSFHRDGYTF. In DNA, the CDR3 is TGCGCCAGCAGCTTTCACAGGGATGGCTACACCTTC.

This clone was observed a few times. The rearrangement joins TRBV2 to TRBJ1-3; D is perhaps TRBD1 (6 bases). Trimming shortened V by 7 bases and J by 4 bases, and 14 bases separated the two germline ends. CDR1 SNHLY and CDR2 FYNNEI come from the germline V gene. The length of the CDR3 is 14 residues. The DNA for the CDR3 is TGTGCCAGCAAGGCACAGGGCCCCGGAAACACCATATATTTT. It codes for CASKAQGPGNTIYF.

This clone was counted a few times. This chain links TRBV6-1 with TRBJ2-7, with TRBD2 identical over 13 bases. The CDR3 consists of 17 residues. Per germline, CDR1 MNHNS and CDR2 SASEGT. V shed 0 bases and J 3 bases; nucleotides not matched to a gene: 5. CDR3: CASSEAIGTSGIYEQYF. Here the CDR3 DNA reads TGTGCCAGCAGTGAAGCGATCGGGACTAGCGGGATCTACGAGCAGTACTTC.

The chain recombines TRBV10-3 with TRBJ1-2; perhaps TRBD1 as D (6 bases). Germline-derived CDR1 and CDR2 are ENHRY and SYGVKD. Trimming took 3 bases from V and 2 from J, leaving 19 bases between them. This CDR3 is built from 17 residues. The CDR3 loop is CAISDSGGGQSNYGYTF. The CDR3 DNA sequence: TGTGCCATCAGTGATTCAGGAGGCGGACAGAGCAACTATGGCTACACCTTC.

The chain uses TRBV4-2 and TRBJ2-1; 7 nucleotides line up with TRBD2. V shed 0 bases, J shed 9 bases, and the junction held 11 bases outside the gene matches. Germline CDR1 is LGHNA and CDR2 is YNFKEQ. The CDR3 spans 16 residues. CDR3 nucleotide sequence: TGTGCCAGCAGCCAAGATCCCCTAGCGGCTTGGTCTGAGCAGTTCTTC. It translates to CASSQDPLAAWSEQFF.